This T cell receptor beta chain stems from a study of CD8+ T cells in alopecia areata. The treatment denotes: oral pan-JAK inhibitor, 5-10 mg twice daily. Isolated RNA was reverse transcribed into cDNA used as the sequencing template. Method: immunoSEQ multiplex PCR; TCRdb's copy keeps in-frame clones and lacks some. The sample yields roughly 190,000 clones, about three fifths seen once. Trimming shortened V by 5 bases and J by 4 bases, and 17 bases separated the two germline ends. Germline assignment: CDR1 SQVTM and CDR2 ANQGSEA. The CDR3 contains 14 residues. The J gene is TRBJ1-1, the V gene TRBV29-1; possible D gene TRBD1, 5 bases. Sequencing was performed on CD4+ T cells sorted from blood, taken between weeks 47 and 50, from a patient treated with tofacitinib. The receptor's source is a human donor with alopecia areata. The CDR3, as DNA: TGCAGCGTTAAGGCAGGGTTTGAGAGCACTGAAGCTTTCTTT. Translation gives CSVKAGFESTEAFF.